These 26 T cell receptor beta chains were sequenced from one sample in a study of CXCR3-negative and CXCR3-positive naive CD8 T cells (dated by TCRdb to the late 2010s). Beyond this particular receptor, the publication reports: Compared with CXCR3-negative naive cells, CXCR3-positive naive cells had TRB CDR3s with higher hydrophobicity (lower Kidera factor 4), lower energy, and higher strength and volume indices.

The sequencer was a NextSeq 550. The Human TCR Profiling Kit (MiLaboratory) was used to prepare UMI-labeled 5' RACE TRB cDNA libraries. The reads were reprocessed in TCRdb, with one entry per CDR3 protein sequence and no accompanying DNA. The data table for this sample lists 120,000 to 150,000 distinct CDR3 sequences. The ten largest clones represent roughly 0.28% of the sample. Their specific antigens are unknown. The source material was naive CXCR3+ CD8+ T cells from blood. The meaning of the sample's cell subset or site label: CD45RO-CCR7+CD27+CD95- naive CD8+ T cells expressing CXCR3 (TNR3+). Receptors originate from a human donor in good health. Some clones in this sample may be carry-over from other donors' samples.

The V gene is TRBV4-1, the J gene TRBJ2-7; TCRdb outputs TRBD1, but without DNA this stays unchecked. CDR3 length equals 14 residues. Germline V gene data show CDR1 as MGHRA and CDR2 as YSYEKL. CDR3 residues: CASSQGDVGYEQYF.

The chain combines TRBV9 with TRBJ1-1. Germline assignment: CDR1 SGDLS and CDR2 YYNGEE. The CDR3 length is 15 residues. CDR3 loop: CASSPSDSPWGRAFF.

This chain's CDR3 is CASGQGNQMTEAFF. The chain links TRBV5-1 to TRBJ1-1; TCRdb gives TRBD1 as the D gene, but with no DNA this cannot be confirmed. The CDR3 is made up of 14 amino acids. CDR1 is SGHRS and CDR2 is YFSETQ in the germline V gene.

The chain carries TRBV7-6 and TRBJ2-2; TCRdb's assignment of TRBD1 cannot be checked, as there is no DNA. The CDR3 sequence is 16 residues long. Germline V CDR1 and CDR2: SGHVS, FNYEAQ. The CDR3 is CASSLWAGENTGELFF.

The chain couples TRBV30 to TRBJ1-1; there is no DNA to check the TCRdb D call of TRBD1. The germline gives CDR1 GTSNPN, CDR2 SVGIG (reference sequence). The CDR3 contains 13 residues. CDR3 amino acids: CAWSVLGEAEAFF.

V gene TRBV12-3 or TRBV12-4 combines with J gene TRBJ2-7. CDR3 length: 13 amino acids. CDR3 residues: CASSFARAYEQYF.

This sequence joins TRBV7-3 and TRBJ2-4; checking the TCRdb D call of TRBD1 is not possible without DNA. This CDR3 is built from 14 residues. From germline, CDR1 is SGHTA and CDR2 FQGTGA. CDR3 in amino acids: CASSSGQGLDIQYF.

V gene TRBV13 combines with J gene TRBJ2-6; TCRdb's D gene call, TRBD1, goes unchecked for lack of DNA. Germline CDR1 and CDR2: PRHDT and FYEKMQ (reference sequence). The CDR3 contains 20 residues. CDR3 protein: CASSLAASRGPPSGANVLTF.

The rearrangement links TRBV12-3 or TRBV12-4 to TRBJ2-1. This CDR3 spans 16 amino acids. CDR3 amino acids: CASSFPADTHYNEQFF.

The J gene is TRBJ2-7, the V gene TRBV5-5. This CDR3 has 12 residues. Germline CDR1 and CDR2: SGHKS and YYEKEE (reference sequence). This CDR3 reads CASNEETYEQYF.

The chain has TRBV27 and TRBJ2-4; TCRdb gives TRBD1 as the D gene, but with no DNA this cannot be confirmed. This CDR3 contains 13 residues. Looked up from germline, CDR1 is MNHEY and CDR2 is SMNVEV (reference sequence). CDR3 sequence: CASSPDRENIQYF.

The chain is built from TRBV21-1 and TRBJ1-5; TCRdb selects TRBD1, and the lack of DNA leaves this call unchecked. TRBV21-1 is listed as a pseudogene. CDR3 length equals 18 residues. The CDR3: CASSKAAGTLRSNQPQHF.

V is TRBV6-2 or TRBV6-3 and J is TRBJ2-7; as DNA is missing, the TRBD2 call by TCRdb cannot be tested. The CDR3 is 15 residues long. Looked up from germline, CDR1 is MNHEY and CDR2 is SVGEGT. CDR3 amino acids: CASSFAGSLVYEQYF.

J is TRBJ2-4 and V is TRBV19; the TCRdb D gene call, TRBD1, has no DNA to confirm it. The CDR3 is 16 residues long. Germline-derived CDR1 and CDR2 are LNHDA and SQIVND (reference sequence). This CDR3 reads CASSLDRAEGKNIQYF.

The chain has TRBV19 and TRBJ1-1. The germline V gene has CDR1 LNHDA and CDR2 SQIVND (reference sequence). The CDR3 spans 16 residues. The chain's CDR3 is CASSIASPALNTEAFF.

This chain connects TRBV7-2 to TRBJ1-2; no DNA is available, so the TRBD1 call from TCRdb remains unchecked. The length of the CDR3 is 14 residues. CDR1 SGHTA and CDR2 FQGNSA come from the germline V gene. The CDR3 sequence: CASSLDREGYGYTF.

V usage is TRBV4-3 and J usage is TRBJ2-1; TCRdb picks TRBD1, but there is no DNA to check that call. This CDR3 contains 16 residues. CDR1 is LGHNA and CDR2 is YSLEER in the germline V gene. The CDR3 reads CASSQVGGGQSNEQFF.

The chain links TRBV12-3 or TRBV12-4 to TRBJ2-5; as DNA is missing, the TRBD1 call by TCRdb cannot be tested. The CDR3 is 14 residues long. This CDR3 reads CASSAGGGGETQYF.

The chain is built from TRBV29-1 and TRBJ1-3. Germline-derived CDR1 and CDR2 are SQVTM and ANQGSEA. The CDR3 runs 14 residues. This CDR3 reads CSVVSLISGNTIYF.

V usage is TRBV29-1 and J usage is TRBJ2-1; TCRdb proposes TRBD2, but this gene call is untestable without DNA. Germline V CDR1 and CDR2: SQVTM, ANQGSEA. CDR3 size: 13 residues. This CDR3 reads CSVEDSLSDEQFF.

The rearrangement uses TRBV5-5 and TRBJ1-1; the TCRdb call, TRBD1, lacks DNA for checking. Germline V gene data show CDR1 as SGHKS and CDR2 as YYEKEE (reference sequence). This CDR3 has 16 residues. This CDR3 is CASSASDRGLNTEAFF.

The rearrangement links TRBV7-9 to TRBJ2-1; TCRdb picks TRBD2, but there is no DNA to check that call. The length of the CDR3 is 15 residues. The V gene's germline CDR1 is SEHNR and CDR2 FQNEAQ (reference sequence). CDR3 in amino acids: CASSLVAVSYNEQFF.

V and J are TRBV2 and TRBJ2-1; as DNA is missing, the TRBD1 call by TCRdb cannot be tested. Germline V gene sequence: CDR1 SNHLY, CDR2 FYNNEI. This CDR3 contains 11 residues. The CDR3 region is CASRPGPTEFF.

The chain recombines TRBV6-2 or TRBV6-3 with TRBJ1-3. Germline V gene lookup returns CDR1 MNHEY and CDR2 SVGEGT. The CDR3 is 16 residues long. This CDR3 reads CASSTIDGHSGNTIYF.

The chain has TRBV7-9 and TRBJ2-3; absent DNA, TCRdb's TRBD1 call cannot be checked. The V gene's germline CDR1 is SEHNR and CDR2 FQNEAQ (reference sequence). This CDR3 contains 13 residues. This CDR3 is CASSLVGPGTQYF.

This CDR3 is CSVPQGPSTDTQYF. This chain joins TRBV29-1 and TRBJ2-3; TCRdb's D call of TRBD2 is untestable without DNA. The CDR3 has 14 amino acids. Germline CDR1 SQVTM, CDR2 ANQGSEA.